A single sample is the source of the 15 T cell receptor beta chains below, sequenced in a study of beta chain features in type 1 diabetes. Regarding the study as a whole: Significant though moderate, a shortening of TCRB CDR3s appeared in all four CD4+ subsets of Type 1 diabetes patients.

These receptors have no known antigen. Sequencing targeted expressed TCRB transcripts, as all isolated RNA had been reverse transcribed. Libraries were prepared by immunoSEQ multiplex PCR; TCRdb keeps only in-frame clonotypes and omits some of them. The sample shows around 150,000 clones, roughly 60% of them seen only once. Input material: naive CD4+ T cells from blood. These receptors were collected from a man younger than 40 with type 1 diabetes.

This clone has just one count. The genes are TRBV9 and TRBJ2-1; D gene unclear. This CDR3 contains 15 residues. The V gene lost 0 bases and the J gene lost 5 bases, with 12 bases spanning the gap. Germline CDR1 reads SGDLS; CDR2 reads YYNGEE. CDR3 region: CASSVVGQINNEQFF. In nucleotides, the CDR3 is TGTGCCAGCAGCGTAGTGGGTCAGATAAACAATGAGCAGTTCTTC.

CDR3 region: CASSYHRTPQPDTQYF. CDR3 DNA: TGTGCCAGCAGTTACCATCGGACTCCTCAGCCAGATACGCAGTATTTT. The rearrangement uses TRBV6-6 and TRBJ2-3; a possible D gene is TRBD2 (5 bases). Germline V gene data show CDR1 as MNHNY and CDR2 as SVGAGI (reference sequence). The CDR3 length is 16 residues. V lost 2 bases and J lost 4, with 16 bases in between.

This sequence joins TRBV4-3 and TRBJ2-3; D possibly corresponds to TRBD1 (6 bases). In germline, CDR1 is LGHNA, CDR2 YSLEER. The CDR3 consists of 14 residues. Trimming cost V 0 bases and J 3 bases, with 7 bases left between them. CDR3 sequence (DNA): TGCGCCAGCAGCCAAGAGAGGGGGACAGATACGCAGTATTTT. It translates to CASSQERGTDTQYF.

V usage is TRBV30 and J usage is TRBJ2-2; D not resolved. Germline V gene data show CDR1 as GTSNPN and CDR2 as SVGIG (reference sequence). Trimming took 6 bases from V and 2 from J, leaving 13 bases between them. This CDR3 contains 14 residues. The CDR3 coding sequence is TGTGCCTGCCATGTGCGGCGAAACACCGGGGAGCTGTTTTTT. Residues: CACHVRRNTGELFF.

The V gene is TRBV18, the J gene TRBJ2-1; 12 bases align to TRBD1. The germline gives CDR1 KGHSH, CDR2 LQKENI. J lost 8 bases, V lost 5 bases, and 7 bases had no gene match. The CDR3 is 15 amino acids. The CDR3 region is CASSVGQGAFDEQFF. As DNA, the CDR3 is TGTGCCAGCTCAGTGGGACAGGGGGCTTTCGATGAGCAGTTCTTC.

J is TRBJ2-3 and V is TRBV30; TRBD2 matches 9 bases. With V trimmed by 3 bases and J by 4 bases, 2 bases remained unmatched. This CDR3 has 13 residues. The germline V gene has CDR1 GTSNPN and CDR2 SVGIG (reference sequence). The CDR3 protein is CAWRLAGSDTQYF. Written as DNA, the CDR3 is TGTGCCTGGAGACTAGCGGGTTCAGATACGCAGTATTTT.

The CDR3 is CASSQRAGLAKETQYF. CDR3 nucleotides: TGTGCCAGCAGTCAACGTGCCGGACTAGCGAAAGAGACCCAGTACTTC. The V call is TRBV28, the J call TRBJ2-5, with 9 bases identical to TRBD2. CDR1 is MDHEN, CDR2 SYDVKM, per germline. The length of the CDR3 is 16 residues. The trim removed 5 bases at V and 3 bases at J, leaving 10 bases unmatched.

Turning to this clone: The sample has other DNA sequences that encode this CDR3 too. The chain links TRBV7-2 to TRBJ2-7; 9 positions agree with TRBD2. The CDR3 loop spans 15 amino acids. V was pared by 5 bases and J by 2 bases, with 7 bases of the junction left unmatched. The germline CDR1 and CDR2 sequences are SGHTA and FQGNSA. The CDR3: CASSPSGGLPYEQYF. The CDR3 nucleotides read TGTGCCAGCAGCCCGAGCGGGGGGCTCCCCTACGAGCAGTACTTC.

J is TRBJ2-7 and V is TRBV30; 7 bases align to TRBD1. Germline trimming cut 3 bases from V and 0 bases from J; bases unmatched to any gene: 8. CDR1 and CDR2 (germline): GTSNPN, SVGIG (reference sequence). The CDR3 has 15 amino acids. CDR3 loop: CAWSGGGQSSYEQYF. The DNA of the CDR3 is TGTGCCTGGAGCGGTGGGGGACAGAGCTCCTACGAGCAGTACTTC.

The CDR3 coding sequence is TGTGCCTGGAGTTCGGGGTGGAACGAGCAGTACTTC. It specifies CAWSSGWNEQYF. The J gene is TRBJ2-7, the V gene TRBV30; possible D gene TRBD2, 5 bases. Germline V lookup: CDR1 GTSNPN, CDR2 SVGIG (reference sequence). This CDR3 contains 12 residues. V was cut by 2 bases and J by 5 bases, with 10 bases left in between.

The chain recombines TRBV25-1 with TRBJ2-1; D unresolved. The V gene's germline CDR1 is MGHDK and CDR2 SYGVNS. This CDR3 spans 12 amino acids. The ends were cut back, 6 bases at V and 4 bases at J, with 7 bases in the middle. CDR3 in amino acids: CASSQTYNEQFF. The CDR3 DNA reads TGTGCCAGCAGCCAAACTTACAATGAGCAGTTCTTC.

This chain connects TRBV6-5 to TRBJ2-1; tentatively, D is TRBD1 (5 bases). Germline V gene data show CDR1 as MNHEY and CDR2 as SVGAGI. CDR3 length: 11 amino acids. Trimming pared 6 bases from V and 10 bases from J, leaving 10 bases between. CDR3 protein: CASSRQIEQFF. DNA for the CDR3: TGTGCCAGCAGCCGACAGATCGAGCAGTTCTTC.

This chain uses TRBV18 with TRBJ2-3; D gene ambiguous. V gave up 8 bases and J gave up 2 bases, with 8 bases separating them. Germline V lookup: CDR1 KGHSH, CDR2 LQKENI. This CDR3 has 12 amino acids. The CDR3 coding sequence is TGTGCCAGCGGAGAGGCCACAGATACGCAGTATTTT. Protein: CASGEATDTQYF.

This clone came up a few times. This rearrangement joins TRBV7-2 to TRBJ1-2, with TRBD1 as a possible D gene (6 bases). CDR1 is SGHTA and CDR2 is FQGNSA in the germline V gene. This CDR3 region has 12 residues. The V end lost 4 bases, the J end lost 5 bases, and 8 bases lay between the germline ends. The CDR3 sequence is CASSSQGYGYTF. As DNA, the CDR3 is TGTGCCAGCAGCTCGCAGGGGTATGGCTACACCTTC.

This chain joins TRBV5-1 and TRBJ1-4; TRBD1 agrees at 7 bases. The trim removed 3 bases at V and 5 bases at J, leaving 4 bases unmatched. Germline assignment: CDR1 SGHRS and CDR2 YFSETQ. The length of the CDR3 is 14 residues. The chain's CDR3 is CASSSMTGNEKLFF. CDR3 DNA sequence: TGCGCCAGCAGCTCCATGACAGGGAATGAAAAACTGTTTTTT. Using reference TRBV5-1 and TRBJ1-4 for the parts outside the CDR3, the full variable domain is KAGVTQTPRYLIKTRGQQVTLSCSPISGHRSVSWYQQTPGQGLQFLFEYFSETQRNKGNFPGRFSGRQFSNSRSEMNVSTLELGDSALYLCASSSMTGNEKLFFGSGTQLSVL.